This T cell receptor beta chain was found in a study of Graves' ophthalmopathy and Graves' hyperthyroidism. The TCR beta CDR3 regions underwent amplification from RNA transcripts. The workflow started with a first-round RT-PCR run with HTBI primers and then moved on to a second-round multiplex PCR. MiXCR, applied by TCRdb to the multiplex PCR reads, yields one record per CDR3 protein. The sample comprises 500,000 to 700,000 distinct CDR3 sequences, 35% to 45% of which are singletons, and approximately 4.1% rests with the top ten. As to this clonotype: Its antigen is undetermined. Its ends do not fully match the called genes, so a read error is possible.

Study-wide results and limits: Blood samples also showed most expanded thyroid clonotypes exceeding 0.001 frequency.

This CDR3 has 18 residues. CDR1 is ENHRY, CDR2 SYGVKD, per germline. Hyperthyroidism patients had new diagnoses, durations under 2 months, and ages of 18 to 65. Exclusion applied to patients with other autoimmune diseases, uncontrolled infections, pregnancy or lactation. The specimen sequenced was peripheral blood or thyroid tissue (not recorded which). This TCR came from an adult man with Graves' hyperthyroidism. V is TRBV10-3 and J is TRBJ1-4; possible D gene TRBD1, 5 bases. CDR3: CASSYPGEGTARNEKLFF. The CDR3 DNA is TGTGCCAGCAGTTATCCGGGGGAGGGCACAGCGAGAAATGAAAAACTGTTTTTT.